Here is one T cell receptor (beta chain) with its context. The antigen is not known. Sequence at one end of the junction differs from germline and may be a read error. The sample belongs to a study of tumor and adjacent non-tumor tissue in lung cancer. Study summary: The patients, 10 to 11 men and four to six women, were 31 to 76 with stage I to III disease. Broader study findings: Compared with tumor, normal lung showed significantly lower TCR diversity. Tumor repertoires had a smaller top 100 clone share than normal lung.

No cell sorting was done before RNA was extracted from the tissue. The normal lung tissue was taken more than 3 cm from the tumor edge. A modified ARM-PCR protocol with three rounds of nested PCR amplified TCRbeta. TCRdb reanalysed the multiplex PCR reads using MiXCR and keeps one entry per CDR3 protein. The sample holds some 100,000 distinct CDR3 sequences, 55% to 65% seen once. This CDR3 is 13 amino acids long. Germline V gene lookup returns CDR1 DFQATT and CDR2 SNEGSKA (reference sequence). Sequencing input: distant non-tumor lung tissue. This chain links TRBV20-1 with TRBJ2-5, with D possibly being TRBD2 (5 bases). This clonotype was sampled from a man younger than 45 with non-small cell lung cancer. The CDR3 DNA is TGCAGTACTAGTGAGACTGCCCAAGAGACCCAGCACTTC. This gives the protein CSTSETAQETQHF.